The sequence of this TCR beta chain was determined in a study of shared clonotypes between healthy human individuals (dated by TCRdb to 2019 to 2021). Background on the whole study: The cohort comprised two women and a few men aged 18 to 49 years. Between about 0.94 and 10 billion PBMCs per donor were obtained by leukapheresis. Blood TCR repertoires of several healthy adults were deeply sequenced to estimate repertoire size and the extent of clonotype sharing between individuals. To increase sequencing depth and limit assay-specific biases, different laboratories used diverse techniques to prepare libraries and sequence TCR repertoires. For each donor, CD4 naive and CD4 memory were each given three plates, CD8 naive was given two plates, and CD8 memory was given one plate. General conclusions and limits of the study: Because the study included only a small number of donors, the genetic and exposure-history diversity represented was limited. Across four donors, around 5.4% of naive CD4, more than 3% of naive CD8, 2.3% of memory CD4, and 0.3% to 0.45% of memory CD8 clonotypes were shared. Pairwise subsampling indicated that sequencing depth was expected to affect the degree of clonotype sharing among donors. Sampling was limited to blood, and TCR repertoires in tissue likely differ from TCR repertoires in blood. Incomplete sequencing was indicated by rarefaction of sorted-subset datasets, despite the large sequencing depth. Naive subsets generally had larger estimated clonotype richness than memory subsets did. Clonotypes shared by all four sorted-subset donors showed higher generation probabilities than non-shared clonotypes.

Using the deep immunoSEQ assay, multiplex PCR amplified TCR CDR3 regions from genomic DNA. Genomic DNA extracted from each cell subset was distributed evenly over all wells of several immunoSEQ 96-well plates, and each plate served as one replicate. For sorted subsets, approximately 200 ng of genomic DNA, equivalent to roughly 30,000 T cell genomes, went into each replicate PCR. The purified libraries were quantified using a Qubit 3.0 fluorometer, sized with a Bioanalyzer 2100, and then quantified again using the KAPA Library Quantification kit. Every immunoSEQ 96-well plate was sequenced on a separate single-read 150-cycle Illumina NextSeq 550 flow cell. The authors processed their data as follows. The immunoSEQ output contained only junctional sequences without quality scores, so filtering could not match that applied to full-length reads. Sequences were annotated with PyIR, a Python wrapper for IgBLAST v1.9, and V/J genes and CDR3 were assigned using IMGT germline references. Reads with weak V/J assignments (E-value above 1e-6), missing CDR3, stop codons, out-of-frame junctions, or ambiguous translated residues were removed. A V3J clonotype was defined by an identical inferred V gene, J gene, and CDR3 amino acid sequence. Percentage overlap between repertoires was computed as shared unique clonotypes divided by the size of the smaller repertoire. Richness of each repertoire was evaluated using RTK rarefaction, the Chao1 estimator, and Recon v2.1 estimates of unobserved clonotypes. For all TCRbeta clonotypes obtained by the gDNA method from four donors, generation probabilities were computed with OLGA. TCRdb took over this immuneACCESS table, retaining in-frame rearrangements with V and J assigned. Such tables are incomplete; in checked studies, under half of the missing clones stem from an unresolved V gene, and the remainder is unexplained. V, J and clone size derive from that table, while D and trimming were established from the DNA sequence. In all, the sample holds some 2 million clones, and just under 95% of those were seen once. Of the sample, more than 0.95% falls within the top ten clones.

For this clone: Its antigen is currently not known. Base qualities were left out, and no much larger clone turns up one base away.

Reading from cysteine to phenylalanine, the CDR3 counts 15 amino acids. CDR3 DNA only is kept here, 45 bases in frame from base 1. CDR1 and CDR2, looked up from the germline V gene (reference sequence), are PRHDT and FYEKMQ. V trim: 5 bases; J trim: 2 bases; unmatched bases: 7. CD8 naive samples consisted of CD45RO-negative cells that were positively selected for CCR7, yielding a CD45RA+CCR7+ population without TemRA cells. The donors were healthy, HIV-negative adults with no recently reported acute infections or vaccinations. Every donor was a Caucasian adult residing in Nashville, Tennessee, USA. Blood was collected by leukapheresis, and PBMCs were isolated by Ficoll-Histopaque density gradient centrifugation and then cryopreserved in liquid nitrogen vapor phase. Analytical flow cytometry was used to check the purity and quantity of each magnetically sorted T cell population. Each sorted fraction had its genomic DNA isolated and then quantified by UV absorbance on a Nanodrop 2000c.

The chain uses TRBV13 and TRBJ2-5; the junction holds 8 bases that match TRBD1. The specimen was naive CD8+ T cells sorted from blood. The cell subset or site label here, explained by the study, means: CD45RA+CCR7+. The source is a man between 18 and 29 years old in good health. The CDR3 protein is CASSALGQEQETQYF. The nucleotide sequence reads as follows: TGTGCCAGCAGCGCCTTGGGACAGGAACAAGAGACCCAGTACTTC.